This is a list of T cell receptor beta chains from one sample in a study of blood T cell repertoires in COVID-19. Clones were read by immunoSEQ multiplex PCR, and TCRdb kept only the in-frame ones, dropping some. This sample has 100,000 to 150,000 clones, with over 65% found just once. Sequencing input: peripheral blood. These receptors were taken from a man in his 70s with acute or convalescent COVID-19. CDR3s include the opening cysteine and the closing phenylalanine or tryptophan. D genes are given only for firm matches. Expanded clones are given a class, and other clones once, few, many or no size at all.

j_call v_call clone_size d_call cdr3_aa cdr3_nt
TRBJ1-2 TRBV6-5 - - CASSYGAEHGYTF TGTGCCAGCAGTTACGGGGCAGAACATGGCTACACCTTC
TRBJ1-6 TRBV6-4 few TRBD1 CASSRQGNSPLHF TGTGCCAGCAGTCGACAGGGAAACTCACCCCTCCACTTT
TRBJ1-6 TRBV18 once - CASSARVSSYNSPLHF TGTGCCAGCTCAGCGAGGGTAAGCTCCTATAATTCACCCCTCCACTTT
TRBJ2-3 TRBV19 - TRBD1 CASSIDSRGPSTDTQYF TGTGCCAGTAGTATAGATTCGAGGGGGCCTAGCACAGATACGCAGTATTTT
TRBJ1-2 TRBV5-1 - - CASSLRPGTPPGSGYTF TGCGCCAGCAGCTTGCGTCCGGGGACACCGCCCGGCTCTGGCTACACCTTC
TRBJ1-2 TRBV18 - - CASSPTLEVNHGYTF TGTGCCAGCTCCCCTACCCTCGAAGTTAACCATGGCTACACCTTC
TRBJ2-5 TRBV5-1 - - CASSPDRLSGETQYF TGCGCCAGCAGCCCCGACAGGCTCTCAGGGGAGACCCAGTACTTC
TRBJ1-6 TRBV28 - TRBD1 CASSLYRTGYNSPLHF TGTGCCAGCAGTTTATACCGGACAGGCTATAATTCACCCCTCCACTTT
TRBJ2-3 TRBV2 - TRBD2 CASSSTSGSTDTQYF TGTGCCAGCAGTTCGACTAGCGGGAGTACAGATACGCAGTATTTT
TRBJ2-3 TRBV19 - - CASSSEADTQYF TGTGCCAGTTCCTCAGAGGCAGATACGCAGTATTTT
TRBJ2-7 TRBV6-5 - TRBD2 CASSYSTSGIYEQYF TGTGCCAGCAGTTACTCGACTAGCGGGATTTACGAGCAGTACTTC